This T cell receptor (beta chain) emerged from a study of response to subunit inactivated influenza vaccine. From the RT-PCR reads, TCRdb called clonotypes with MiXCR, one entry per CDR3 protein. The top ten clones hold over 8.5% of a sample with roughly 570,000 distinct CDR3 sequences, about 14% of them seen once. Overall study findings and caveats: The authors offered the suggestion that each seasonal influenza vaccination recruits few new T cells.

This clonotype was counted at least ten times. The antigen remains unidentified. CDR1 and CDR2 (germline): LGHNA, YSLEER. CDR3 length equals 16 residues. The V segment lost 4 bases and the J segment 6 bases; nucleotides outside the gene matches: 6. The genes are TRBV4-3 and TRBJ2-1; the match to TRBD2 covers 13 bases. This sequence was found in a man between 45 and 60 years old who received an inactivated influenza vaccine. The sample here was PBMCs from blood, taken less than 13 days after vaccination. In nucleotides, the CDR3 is TGCGCCAGCAGCCTCCGACTAGCGGGGGGCGGCAATGAGCAGTTCTTC. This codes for CASSLRLAGGGNEQFF.